Listed here are 26 T cell receptor beta chains from one sample, sequenced in a study of blood T cell repertoires in COVID-19 (dated by TCRdb to 2018 to 2020). Library prep was done by the immunoSEQ multiplex PCR assay. Here the immuneACCESS table is served through TCRdb, limited to in-frame sequences with V and J called. Missing clones are a known gap in these copies; in checked studies unresolved V genes cover under half, and the rest lacks a known reason. For this sample there are around 130,000 clones; roughly 90% appear just once. 3% to 4% of the sample belongs to the ten largest clones. The source material was peripheral blood. All receptors come from a middle-aged man with active COVID-19.

The chain recombines TRBV3-1 (or the pseudogene TRBV3-2) with TRBJ2-3, with D hard to call. There are 17 residues in the CDR3. V lost 2 bases to trimming and J lost 5 bases, with 20 bases between them. Germline V lookup: CDR1 LGHDT, CDR2 YNNKEL (reference sequence). The DNA for the CDR3 is TGTGCCAGCAGCCAAAATTCGGATCCGGGTCTTGGAGATACGCAGTATTTT. As protein: CASSQNSDPGLGDTQYF.

CDR3 sequence reads: CASSPQTASNTEAFF. For the CDR3, the DNA is TGTGCCAGCTCACCTCAGACAGCCTCGAACACTGAAGCTTTCTTT. The gene calls are TRBV18 and TRBJ1-1, with a possible D match to TRBD1 (5 bases). Trimming took 3 bases from V and 1 from J, leaving 12 bases between them. There are 15 residues in the CDR3. Germline values: CDR1 KGHSH, CDR2 LQKENI.

This chain joins TRBV9 and TRBJ2-1, with TRBD2 matching 8 bases. V trimming: 3 bases; J trimming: 3 bases; junction bases outside the gene matches: 8. CDR1 and CDR2 from the germline V gene are SGDLS and YYNGEE. CDR3 length equals 16 residues. The CDR3 coding sequence is TGTGCCAGCAGCGGGGAACTGCTAGCGGGCTACAATGAGCAGTTCTTC. It yields the protein CASSGELLAGYNEQFF.

This clone came up a few times. The V and J genes are TRBV2 and TRBJ1-1; perhaps TRBD1 as D (6 bases). Germline V lookup: CDR1 SNHLY, CDR2 FYNNEI. The V end was cut by 7 bases, the J end by 10 bases, with 16 bases between. The CDR3 has 12 amino acids. The CDR3: CASTTSQGGAFF. The CDR3 nucleotides are TGTGCCAGCACCACTTCACAGGGTGGAGCTTTCTTT.

In this sample, this clone turned up a few times. This chain links TRBV5-1 with TRBJ2-1, with TRBD2 matching over 11 bases. The V gene's germline CDR1 is SGHRS and CDR2 YFSETQ. With V trimmed by 0 bases and J by 9 bases, 5 bases remained unmatched. The CDR3 runs 15 residues. The CDR3 nucleotides read TGCGCCAGCAGCTTGGTAGCGGGAGGGCCGCTTGAGCAGTTCTTC. Residues: CASSLVAGGPLEQFF.

The rearrangement links TRBV7-8 to TRBJ2-3; unclear D gene. The CDR3 loop spans 12 amino acids. Germline V CDR1 and CDR2: SGHVS, FQNEAQ. The germline V and J ends were trimmed by 5 bases and 8 bases, with 11 bases remaining between them. CDR3 region: CASSRDVGTQYF. CDR3 DNA: TGTGCCAGCAGCAGAGACGTCGGTACGCAGTATTTT.

The chain employs TRBV5-1 and TRBJ2-5; 15 bases match TRBD2. CDR1 is SGHRS and CDR2 is YFSETQ in the germline V gene. The CDR3 totals 17 residues. The V gene end was trimmed by 4 bases and the J gene end by 2 bases; junction bases not matched to a gene: 6. The CDR3 region is CASSQGLAGGRQETQYF. In DNA form, the CDR3 reads TGCGCCAGCAGCCAGGGACTAGCGGGAGGCAGACAAGAGACCCAGTACTTC. Together with reference TRBV5-1 and TRBJ2-5, the CDR3 gives the full variable domain: KAGVTQTPRYLIKTRGQQVTLSCSPISGHRSVSWYQQTPGQGLQFLFEYFSETQRNKGNFPGRFSGRQFSNSRSEMNVSTLELGDSALYLCASSQGLAGGRQETQYFGPGTRLLVL.

Concerning this clone: An end of the junction does not agree with germline; a read error may underlie this. The chain is built from TRBV2 and TRBJ2-1; TRBD1 matches at 11 bases. CDR1 is SNHLY, CDR2 FYNNEI, per germline. The CDR3 runs 15 residues. CDR3 DNA: TGTGCCGGCAGGACAGGGGGCGTTCTGTACAATGAGCAGTTCTTC. Protein: CAGRTGGVLYNEQFF. Full variable domain (outside the CDR3, taken from reference TRBV2 and TRBJ2-1): EPEVTQTPSHQVTQMGQEVILRCVPISNHLYFYWYRQILGQKVEFLVSFYNNEISEKSEIFDDQFSVERPDGSNFTLKIRSTKLEDSAMYFCAGRTGGVLYNEQFFGPGTRLTVL.

The sample holds a few counts of this clone. J is TRBJ1-4 and V is TRBV27; 8 positions agree with TRBD1. The CDR3 has 15 residues. With 1 base clipped from V and 7 bases from J, the junction kept 5 bases outside the gene matches. Germline CDR1 MNHEY, CDR2 SMNVEV (reference sequence). In DNA form, the CDR3 reads TGTGCCAGCAGTTTATTCGGACAGGGTAGTGAAAAACTGTTTTTT. Protein product: CASSLFGQGSEKLFF.

The chain links TRBV11-3 to TRBJ2-7; possible D gene TRBD2, 5 bases. The CDR3 is made up of 15 amino acids. Trimming removed 5 bases from V and 4 bases from J, with 18 bases in between. Germline CDR1 is SGHNT and CDR2 is YENEEA. This chain's CDR3 is CASSGRRAKMYEQYF. In nucleotides, the CDR3 is TGTGCCAGCAGCGGGCGGCGGGCAAAGATGTACGAGCAGTACTTC.

Only one count was recorded for this clone. The chain carries TRBV19 and TRBJ2-1; weak D call: TRBD2 (5 bases). Trimming removed 3 bases at V and 7 bases at J, with 10 bases between. The CDR3 runs 13 residues. The V gene's germline CDR1 is LNHDA and CDR2 SQIVND (reference sequence). The CDR3 sequence is CASSIGGRNEQFF. The CDR3 region has the DNA TGTGCCAGTAGTATCGGTGGGAGAAATGAGCAGTTCTTC.

The chain has TRBV29-1 and TRBJ1-2; TRBD1 agrees at 8 bases. V dropped 4 bases and J dropped 5; count of bases not matched to a gene: 3. There are 12 residues in the CDR3. Germline V CDR1 and CDR2: SQVTM, ANQGSEA. The CDR3 DNA is TGCAGCGTTGGACAGGGGCAGTATGGCTACACCTTC. Translating gives CSVGQGQYGYTF.

The chain joins TRBV12-5 to TRBJ2-3; D call uncertain. The germline CDR1 and CDR2 sequences are LGHNT and FRNRAP. V was pared by 1 base and J by 0 bases, with 5 bases between. The CDR3 consists of 14 residues. The CDR3 DNA follows: TGTGCTAGTGGTTTGGAGACAAGCACAGATACGCAGTATTTT. Translation: CASGLETSTDTQYF.

The chain employs TRBV5-1 and TRBJ1-1; D not certain. Deletions cut 0 bases from V and 2 bases from J, with 8 bases between. Germline-derived CDR1 and CDR2 are SGHRS and YFSETQ. The CDR3 is 14 amino acids. CDR3 loop: CASSLVRSNTEAFF. CDR3 nucleotides: TGCGCCAGCAGCTTGGTTAGGAGTAACACTGAAGCTTTCTTT. Full variable domain (remainder filled in from reference TRBV5-1 and TRBJ1-1): KAGVTQTPRYLIKTRGQQVTLSCSPISGHRSVSWYQQTPGQGLQFLFEYFSETQRNKGNFPGRFSGRQFSNSRSEMNVSTLELGDSALYLCASSLVRSNTEAFFGQGTRLTVV.

The chain links TRBV28 to TRBJ2-7, with 8 bases fitting TRBD1. The length of the CDR3 is 18 residues. Germline V gene sequence: CDR1 MDHEN, CDR2 SYDVKM. J lost 0 bases, V lost 6 bases, and 16 bases had no gene match. The chain's CDR3 is CASRPKGTGPAYSYEQYF. Written as DNA, the CDR3 is TGTGCCAGCAGACCAAAAGGGACAGGACCCGCGTACTCCTACGAGCAGTACTTC.

The CDR3 nucleotides read TGTGCCAGCAGCTTAGGAACCCCGGGACTAGCGAATGGTTACGAGCAGTACGTC. It translates to CASSLGTPGLANGYEQYV. The rearrangement joins TRBV7-9 to TRBJ2-7; 10 nucleotides align to TRBD2. CDR3 size: 18 residues. The V gene's germline CDR1 is SEHNR and CDR2 FQNEAQ (reference sequence). After removal of 1 base from V and 4 bases from J, the junction contained 13 bases not matched to a gene.

The J gene is TRBJ2-7, the V gene TRBV27, with 8 positions matching TRBD1. The J segment lost 4 bases and the V segment lost 0 bases, leaving 5 bases of the junction unmatched. Germline V gene lookup returns CDR1 MNHEY and CDR2 SMNVEV (reference sequence). The CDR3 contains 15 residues. The DNA for the CDR3 is TGTGCCAGCAGTTTATCGGGGACAGGCCTGTACGAGCAGTACTTC. It yields the protein CASSLSGTGLYEQYF.

This clone turned up a few times. V and J are TRBV6-6 and TRBJ2-6; 11 bases are a match to TRBD1. Germline lookup yields CDR1 MNHNY and CDR2 SVGAGI (reference sequence). This CDR3 spans 16 amino acids. After removal of 7 bases from V and 1 base from J, the junction contained 3 bases not matched to a gene. CDR3 in amino acids: CASTGTGGSGANVLTF. In DNA form, the CDR3 reads TGTGCCAGCACCGGGACAGGGGGATCTGGGGCCAACGTCCTGACTTTC.

V gene TRBV19 combines with J gene TRBJ1-3; D is possibly TRBD1 (6 bases). The CDR3 is 19 amino acids. Between the trimmed V and J ends, which lost 5 bases and 1 base, there was a span of 24 bases. Germline V gene sequence: CDR1 LNHDA, CDR2 SQIVND (reference sequence). The CDR3, as DNA: TGTGCCAGTAGTTTCCAAGGGGGACATCCCGTGGGGTCTGGAAACACCATATATTTT. This translates into CASSFQGGHPVGSGNTIYF. The variable domain in full, completed from reference TRBV19 and TRBJ1-3, reads DGGITQSPKYLFRKEGQNVTLSCEQNLNHDAMYWYRQDPGQGLRLIYYSQIVNDFQKGDIAEGYSVSREKKESFPLTVTSAQKNPTAFYLCASSFQGGHPVGSGNTIYFGEGSWLTVV.

The chain employs TRBV19 and TRBJ1-4; D remains ambiguous. This CDR3 has 13 residues. From germline, CDR1 is LNHDA and CDR2 SQIVND (reference sequence). Trimming removed 0 bases at V and 8 bases at J, with 7 bases between. The CDR3 region has the DNA TGTGCCAGTAGTATAGACGGGGTCGAAAAACTGTTTTTT. This translates into CASSIDGVEKLFF.

The chain uses TRBV5-1 and TRBJ1-4, with a tentative D call TRBD1 (6 bases). This CDR3 has 15 amino acids. Germline V gene lookup returns CDR1 SGHRS and CDR2 YFSETQ. Trimming took 4 bases from V and 7 from J, leaving 17 bases between them. CDR3 nucleotide sequence: TGCGCCAGCAGCGCAGGCTCAGGGGCGATTGAAAAACTGTTTTTT. Translated: CASSAGSGAIEKLFF.

The chain uses TRBV2 and TRBJ1-2; possible D gene TRBD1, 6 bases. Germline V gene sequence: CDR1 SNHLY, CDR2 FYNNEI. CDR3 length: 13 residues. V lost 10 bases, J lost 2 bases, and 14 bases lay in between. As DNA, the CDR3 is TGTGCCACCAGGGGAGCTTCGAACTATGGCTACACCTTC. Translation: CATRGASNYGYTF.

This clone was seen once. The chain couples TRBV18 to TRBJ1-1; D call uncertain. CDR1 KGHSH and CDR2 LQKENI come from the germline V gene. The CDR3 covers 16 residues. The V end was cut by 1 base, the J end by 4 bases, with 16 bases between. CDR3 sequence (DNA): TGTGCCAGCTCACCACAGGCCGGGTCCCTGGGCACTGAAGCTTTCTTT. This encodes CASSPQAGSLGTEAFF.

CDR3 sequence reads: CASSYLGAGSQYF. The CDR3 DNA reads TGTGCCAGCAGTTACTTAGGAGCAGGGTCCCAGTACTTC. V is TRBV6-5 and J is TRBJ2-5, with a weak D call TRBD1 (5 bases). Per the germline V gene, CDR1 is MNHEY and CDR2 is SVGAGI. V was pared by 1 base and J by 9 bases, with 12 bases between. This CDR3 spans 13 amino acids.

The J gene is TRBJ2-7, the V gene TRBV18; D is uncertain. The CDR3 contains 14 residues. Trimming took 5 bases from V and 0 from J, leaving 11 bases between them. Germline CDR1 and CDR2: KGHSH and LQKENI. CDR3 region: CASSSDKSSYEQYF. CDR3 DNA sequence: TGTGCCAGCTCATCCGACAAGAGCTCCTACGAGCAGTACTTC.

This clone has only one observation. V gene TRBV12-3 or TRBV12-4 combines with J gene TRBJ1-5; no definite D call. The CDR3 length is 11 residues. V was trimmed by 8 bases and J by 4 bases, leaving 6 bases between them. CDR3 residues: CASGENQPQHF. Written as DNA, the CDR3 is TGTGCCAGCGGGGAGAATCAGCCCCAGCATTTT.